This T cell receptor beta chain was sequenced in a study of cytomegalovirus exposure and HLA in healthy donors. Study-level points and caveats: Most TCR sequences proved rare, with some public TCRs found in many donors.

The PCR used 60 Vbeta and 13 Jbeta primers. Sequencing used immunoSEQ multiplex PCR; TCRdb keeps in-frame clones, though not all of them. The sample contains about 160,000 clones, around 76% of which appear only once. Worth noting for this clone: The antigen is undetermined.

The germline V gene has CDR1 LGHNA and CDR2 YSLEER. This CDR3 region has 17 residues. V lost 8 bases to trimming and J lost 5 bases; unmatched junction nucleotides: 18. The chain is built from TRBV4-3 and TRBJ2-7, with TRBD2 matching 10 bases. The sample taken for sequencing was PBMCs. The sequence was obtained from a girl aged 5-17 years in good health and CMV-seropositive. The chain's CDR3 is CASPLPPAGGNKDEQYF. The CDR3 DNA is TGCGCCAGCCCCCTCCCTCCAGCGGGGGGGAATAAGGACGAGCAGTACTTC.